The 32 T cell receptor beta chains below were found in one sample sequenced in a study of T cell repertoires in cytomegalovirus infection. TCRdb re-called the reads with MiXCR, one entry per CDR3 protein. The sample contains 600,000 to 700,000 distinct CDR3 sequences, about 30% of which appear only once. Antigens of these TCRs are unknown. The starting material was cultured PBMCs, obtained from culture after CMV antigen stimulation. The source of these receptors is a human donor in good health (CMV status not recorded). Some clones in this sample may be carry-over from other donors' samples.

J is TRBJ2-2 and V is TRBV7-2, with D maybe TRBD1 (6 bases). Trimming took off 5 bases at V and 5 bases at J, with 15 bases between the two ends. The CDR3 is 15 amino acids. In germline, CDR1 is SGHTA, CDR2 FQGNSA. The CDR3 spells CASSTYRVATGELFF. In nucleotides, the CDR3 is TGTGCCAGCAGCACTTACAGGGTGGCGACCGGGGAGCTGTTTTTT.

The chain joins TRBV20-1 to TRBJ2-5, with D hard to call. The CDR3 consists of 12 residues. With 5 bases removed from V and 2 bases from J, the gap between germline ends came to 9 bases. Germline V gives CDR1 DFQATT, CDR2 SNEGSKA (reference sequence). CDR3 region: CSASTQQETQYF. The CDR3 DNA sequence: TGCAGTGCTTCGACCCAGCAAGAGACCCAGTACTTC.

V is TRBV11-2 and J is TRBJ2-7, with TRBD2 matching over 8 bases. The J segment lost 1 base and the V segment lost 7 bases, leaving 9 bases of the junction unmatched. Germline CDR1 reads SGHAT; CDR2 reads FQNNGV. The CDR3 sequence is 15 residues long. This chain's CDR3 is CASTPGGGLSYEQYF. In DNA, the CDR3 is TGTGCCAGCACCCCGGGGGGGGGCCTATCCTACGAGCAGTACTTC. The entire variable domain, with the rest obtained from reference TRBV11-2 and TRBJ2-7, is as follows: EAGVAQSPRYKIIEKRQSVAFWCNPISGHATLYWYQQILGQGPKLLIQFQNNGVVDDSQLPKDRFSAERLKGVDSTLKIQPAKLEDSAVYLCASTPGGGLSYEQYFGPGTRLTVT.

The V and J genes are TRBV30 and TRBJ1-1; D uncertain. This CDR3 spans 14 amino acids. Looked up from germline, CDR1 is GTSNPN and CDR2 is SVGIG (reference sequence). V shed 4 bases and J shed 7 bases, with 19 bases lying between them. The DNA for the CDR3 is TGTGCCTGGACCCCACCCAAAGGGTTTGGTGAAGCTTTCTTT. Translating gives CAWTPPKGFGEAFF.

The sample holds a few counts of this clonotype. The CDR3 spells CASSVTGTNTGELFF. CDR3 DNA sequence: TGTGCCAGCAGCGTTACAGGGACGAACACCGGGGAGCTGTTTTTT. The chain joins TRBV9 to TRBJ2-2; D is perhaps TRBD1 (6 bases). The germline gives CDR1 SGDLS, CDR2 YYNGEE. Trimming left V 2 bases short and J 0 bases short, with 8 bases between. The CDR3 has 15 amino acids.

The chain links TRBV28 to TRBJ1-1; D is unclear. Germline-derived CDR1 and CDR2 are MDHEN and SYDVKM. The CDR3 extends over 15 amino acids. Trimming removed 2 bases from V and 0 bases from J, with 10 bases in between. The CDR3 loop reads CASSLLYDMNTEAFF. CDR3 DNA: TGTGCCAGCAGTTTACTATACGACATGAACACTGAAGCTTTCTTT.

The chain has TRBV6-2 or TRBV6-3 and TRBJ2-7; D call uncertain. V lost 6 bases and J 3 bases, leaving 18 bases between the germline ends. This CDR3 spans 15 amino acids. The germline CDR1 and CDR2 sequences are MNHEY and SVGEGT. CDR3 in amino acids: CASRSMALGGYEQYF. In nucleotides, the CDR3 is TGTGCCAGCAGGAGCATGGCCCTGGGTGGCTACGAGCAGTACTTC.

The V call is TRBV12-3 or TRBV12-4, the J call TRBJ2-2, with 11 nucleotides matching TRBD2. V lost 6 bases to trimming and J lost 0 bases; unmatched junction nucleotides: 3. The CDR3 length is 16 residues. The CDR3 nucleotides read TGTGCCAGCAGACTAGCGGGGGCCCCGAACACCGGGGAGCTGTTTTTT. This translates into CASRLAGAPNTGELFF.

Many counts were recorded for this clonotype. The V and J genes are TRBV7-2 and TRBJ1-5; D unclear. Per the germline V gene, CDR1 is SGHTA and CDR2 is FQGNSA. The CDR3 extends over 13 amino acids. Trimming left V 1 base short and J 3 bases short, with 4 bases between. CDR3 amino acids: CASSLGINQPQHF. The CDR3 bases are TGTGCCAGCAGCTTAGGGATCAATCAGCCCCAGCATTTT.

V and J are TRBV2 and TRBJ2-2; tentative D call: TRBD1 (5 bases). V dropped 2 bases and J dropped 7 bases, with 8 bases sitting between them. Germline loops: CDR1 SNHLY, CDR2 FYNNEI. The length of the CDR3 is 13 residues. CDR3 sequence: CASSEQGVGELFF. DNA of the CDR3: TGTGCCAGCAGTGAACAAGGGGTCGGGGAGCTGTTTTTT.

This clonotype was seen a few times. The chain employs TRBV7-6 and TRBJ2-5; D remains ambiguous. V lost 0 bases to trimming and J lost 3 bases, with 8 bases between them. Germline loops: CDR1 SGHVS, CDR2 FNYEAQ. The CDR3 spans 14 residues. DNA for the CDR3: TGTGCCAGCAGCTTAGCGTCCCTGAAAGAGACCCAGTACTTC. Encoded protein: CASSLASLKETQYF.

The gene calls are TRBV7-7 and TRBJ2-1; unclear D gene. Trimming took off 1 base at V and 6 bases at J, with 7 bases between the two ends. The CDR3 has 13 amino acids. Per the germline V gene, CDR1 is SSHAT and CDR2 is FNYEAQ (reference sequence). The CDR3 nucleotides read TGTGCCAGCAGCTTAGGGAGCCGCAATGAGCAGTTCTTC. Its protein is CASSLGSRNEQFF.

This clonotype occurred a few times. This chain connects TRBV7-9 to TRBJ1-6; D ambiguous. Germline loops: CDR1 SEHNR, CDR2 FQNEAQ (reference sequence). Trimming stripped 5 bases from V and 7 bases from J, with 15 bases between. CDR3 length equals 15 residues. The CDR3 protein is CASSLNPRENSPLHF. Here the CDR3 DNA reads TGTGCCAGCAGCCTTAATCCAAGGGAGAATTCACCCCTCCACTTT.

The chain employs TRBV6-2 or TRBV6-3 and TRBJ1-1; unclear D gene. The germline V gene encodes CDR1 MNHEY and CDR2 SVGEGT. This CDR3 comprises 11 residues. Trimming removed 7 bases from V and 8 bases from J, with 11 bases in between. Here the CDR3 reads CASTRTDEAFF. CDR3 bases: TGTGCCAGCACCCGGACGGACGAAGCTTTCTTT.

The gene calls are TRBV6-6 and TRBJ2-6, with 10 bases fitting TRBD2. V shed 5 bases and J 0 bases; nucleotides not matched to a gene: 7. This CDR3 spans 18 amino acids. The germline gives CDR1 MNHNY, CDR2 SVGAGI (reference sequence). The CDR3 loop reads CASSKLAGRVSGANVLTF. DNA of the CDR3: TGTGCCAGCAGTAAACTAGCGGGGAGGGTCTCTGGGGCCAACGTCCTGACTTTC.

This clonotype has just a few counts. CDR3 residues: CAISSDRGLDYGYTF. For the CDR3, the DNA is TGTGCCATCAGTTCGGACAGGGGGCTCGACTATGGCTACACCTTC. The J gene is TRBJ1-2, the V gene TRBV10-3, with 11 bases matching TRBD1. The CDR3 is 15 residues long. V lost 5 bases, J lost 3 bases, and 5 bases stayed unmatched. Germline CDR1 reads ENHRY; CDR2 reads SYGVKD.

CDR3 protein: CASSLTGTGSYNEQFF. The CDR3, as DNA: TGTGCCAGCAGTTTAACCGGGACAGGCTCCTACAATGAGCAGTTCTTC. The V call is TRBV2, the J call TRBJ2-1, with 8 bases lining up with TRBD1. This CDR3 has 16 residues. Germline loops: CDR1 SNHLY, CDR2 FYNNEI. The V segment lost 5 bases and the J segment 0 bases; nucleotides outside the gene matches: 6.

The chain is built from TRBV7-2 and TRBJ2-5; 8 bases map to TRBD2. The CDR3 runs to 16 residues. The germline CDR1 and CDR2 sequences are SGHTA and FQGNSA. V lost 1 base, J lost 4 bases, and 8 bases stayed unmatched. Here the CDR3 DNA reads TGTGCCAGCAGCTTAGGGGAGGTGCTAGCGGGAGAGACCCAGTACTTC. As protein: CASSLGEVLAGETQYF.

This chain joins TRBV27 and TRBJ1-4, with a weak D call TRBD1 (5 bases). The germline V gene encodes CDR1 MNHEY and CDR2 SMNVEV (reference sequence). The V end lost 6 bases, the J end lost 8 bases, and 16 bases lay between the germline ends. The CDR3 has 14 amino acids. CDR3: CASSFDSEVEKLFF. The CDR3 nucleotides are TGTGCCAGCAGCTTTGACAGTGAAGTGGAAAAACTGTTTTTT. Using reference TRBV27 and TRBJ1-4 for the parts outside the CDR3, the full variable domain is EAQVTQNPRYLITVTGKKLTVTCSQNMNHEYMSWYRQDPGLGLRQIYYSMNVEVTDKGDVPEGYKVSRKEKRNFPLILESPSPNQTSLYFCASSFDSEVEKLFFGSGTQLSVL.

This clonotype was counted many times. The chain links TRBV7-2 to TRBJ2-3; TRBD2 agrees at 16 bases. The CDR3 runs to 16 residues. V dropped 6 bases and J dropped 4; count of bases not matched to a gene: 4. Germline V gene data show CDR1 as SGHTA and CDR2 as FQGNSA. The CDR3 sequence: CASRSGTSGRADTQYF. CDR3 DNA: TGTGCCAGCAGATCCGGGACTAGCGGGAGGGCAGATACGCAGTATTTT.

The rearrangement joins TRBV12-3 or TRBV12-4 to TRBJ1-4; 8 nucleotides line up with TRBD1. The CDR3 is 15 amino acids. The J segment lost 8 bases and the V segment lost 5 bases, leaving 10 bases of the junction unmatched. Here the CDR3 reads CASSVTGTGGEKLFF. The CDR3 DNA reads as TGTGCCAGCAGTGTCACCGGGACAGGAGGCGAAAAACTGTTTTTT.

This clonotype was recorded a few times. The chain links TRBV7-4 to TRBJ1-1; D ambiguous. Germline V gene lookup returns CDR1 SGHVT and CDR2 SQSDAQ. The CDR3 length is 14 residues. Trimming left V 1 base short and J 8 bases short, with 14 bases between. The CDR3 reads CASSLGVLILEAFF. CDR3 nucleotides: TGTGCCAGCAGCTTAGGAGTTCTGATACTCGAAGCTTTCTTT. Drawing the rest from reference TRBV7-4 and TRBJ1-1, the complete variable domain is GAGVSQSPRYKVAKRGRDVALRCDSISGHVTLYWYRQTLGQGSEVLTYSQSDAQRDKSGRPSGRFSAERPERSVSTLKIQRTEQGDSAVYLCASSLGVLILEAFFGQGTRLTVV.

The V and J genes are TRBV6-1 and TRBJ1-1, with D unresolved. Per germline, CDR1 MNHNS and CDR2 SASEGT. This CDR3 is 13 amino acids long. V dropped 3 bases and J dropped 7 bases, with 12 bases sitting between them. CDR3 residues: CASSEAYAHEAFF. CDR3 in DNA: TGTGCCAGCAGTGAGGCCTACGCCCATGAAGCTTTCTTT.

This clonotype showed up just a few times. The chain combines TRBV11-2 with TRBJ2-5; 7 nucleotides line up with TRBD1. The CDR3 sequence is 15 residues long. With V trimmed by 5 bases and J by 8 bases, 14 bases remained unmatched. Germline V gene data show CDR1 as SGHAT and CDR2 as FQNNGV. CDR3 sequence reads: CASSTALTGLDTQYF. CDR3 DNA: TGTGCCAGCAGCACAGCCCTGACAGGGTTGGATACCCAGTACTTC. Supplemented by reference TRBV11-2 and TRBJ2-5, the full variable domain reads EAGVAQSPRYKIIEKRQSVAFWCNPISGHATLYWYQQILGQGPKLLIQFQNNGVVDDSQLPKDRFSAERLKGVDSTLKIQPAKLEDSAVYLCASSTALTGLDTQYFGPGTRLLVL.

This rearrangement joins TRBV5-1 to TRBJ1-1; D not resolved. The ends were cut back, 0 bases at V and 6 bases at J, with 9 bases in the middle. Germline CDR1 reads SGHRS; CDR2 reads YFSETQ. CDR3 length equals 13 residues. In DNA form, the CDR3 reads TGCGCCAGCAGCTTGGCGGGTTATTCTGAAGCTTTCTTT. Amino acids: CASSLAGYSEAFF. Variable domain in full (rest from reference TRBV5-1 and TRBJ1-1): KAGVTQTPRYLIKTRGQQVTLSCSPISGHRSVSWYQQTPGQGLQFLFEYFSETQRNKGNFPGRFSGRQFSNSRSEMNVSTLELGDSALYLCASSLAGYSEAFFGQGTRLTVV.

J is TRBJ2-3 and V is TRBV28; D call uncertain. The V end was cut by 4 bases, the J end by 1 base, with 12 bases between. This CDR3 region has 15 residues. Germline V gene data show CDR1 as MDHEN and CDR2 as SYDVKM. CDR3 protein: CASSSLIGGTDTQYF. CDR3 coding DNA: TGTGCCAGCAGTTCCTTAATTGGTGGCACAGATACGCAGTATTTT. Combining the CDR3 with reference TRBV28 and TRBJ2-3 gives the whole variable domain DVKVTQSSRYLVKRTGEKVFLECVQDMDHENMFWYRQDPGLGLRLIYFSYDVKMKEKGDIPEGYSVSREKKERFSLILESASTNQTSMYLCASSSLIGGTDTQYFGPGTRLTVL.

This chain uses TRBV6-1 with TRBJ2-3; TRBD1 aligns across 9 bases. CDR1 is MNHNS and CDR2 is SASEGT in the germline V gene. With V trimmed by 11 bases and J by 4 bases, 7 bases remained unmatched. The CDR3 covers 13 residues. The CDR3 here is CAGQGSLADTQYF. CDR3 DNA sequence: TGTGCCGGACAGGGGTCCCTGGCAGATACGCAGTATTTT.

The rearrangement uses TRBV12-3 or TRBV12-4 and TRBJ2-3; 7 bases fit TRBD1. V dropped 4 bases and J dropped 5; count of bases not matched to a gene: 9. The CDR3 has 15 residues. The CDR3 spells CASSWDRSREDTQYF. As DNA, the CDR3 is TGTGCCAGCAGTTGGGACAGATCACGCGAAGATACGCAGTATTTT.

This clonotype occurred a few times. This chain connects TRBV6-1 to TRBJ2-6, with D tentatively TRBD1 (6 bases). The germline V gene encodes CDR1 MNHNS and CDR2 SASEGT. The CDR3 loop spans 16 amino acids. The V gene lost 6 bases and the J gene lost 0 bases, with 12 bases spanning the gap. In DNA, the CDR3 is TGTGCCAGCAGGGACAGCTACTTCTCTGGGGCCAACGTCCTGACTTTC. Its protein is CASRDSYFSGANVLTF.

The chain carries TRBV5-5 and TRBJ2-3; 12 nucleotides align to TRBD2. The germline V gene has CDR1 SGHKS and CDR2 YYEKEE (reference sequence). The V and J ends lost 4 bases and 3 bases, in that order; junction bases with no gene match: 6. The CDR3 extends over 16 amino acids. CDR3 in DNA: TGTGCCAGCAGCCCTACTGGACTAGCGGGGACAGATACGCAGTATTTT. Translated: CASSPTGLAGTDTQYF.

This clonotype was seen at least ten times. CDR3: CASEGVRTGGFQPQHF. The CDR3 region has the DNA TGTGCCAGCGAGGGGGTTCGGACAGGGGGCTTTCAGCCCCAGCATTTT. V usage is TRBV6-1 and J usage is TRBJ1-5, with 11 nucleotides matching TRBD1. This CDR3 contains 16 residues. The V gene's germline CDR1 is MNHNS and CDR2 SASEGT. V dropped 8 bases and J dropped 6; count of bases not matched to a gene: 12.

This sequence joins TRBV12-3 or TRBV12-4 and TRBJ2-3; 9 bases fit TRBD2. CDR3 length: 17 amino acids. J was trimmed by 1 base and V by 2 bases; bases with no gene match: 7. The CDR3 region is CASSLRTSARGTDTQYF. In DNA form, the CDR3 reads TGTGCCAGCAGTTTACGGACTAGCGCCCGGGGCACAGATACGCAGTATTTT.